A selection of T cell receptor beta chains follows, all from one sample in a study of cytomegalovirus exposure and HLA in healthy donors. The repertoire was sequenced with immunoSEQ multiplex PCR; TCRdb's copy has only in-frame clones and lacks some. This table has approximately 150,000 clones, around 57% appearing once. Sequencing used PBMCs. Every receptor here comes from a male donor in good health and CMV-seronegative. The conserved cysteine and the conserved F or W are not part of the CDR3 here.

J gene | V gene | CDR3 protein
TRBJ2-7 | TRBV4-1 | ASSQDLAGNSYEQY
TRBJ2-7 | TRBV5-6 | ASTPGTGIYEQY
TRBJ2-5 | TRBV6-6 | ASSGVGWQY
TRBJ1-3 | TRBV7-9 | ASSSYGNTIY
TRBJ1-1 | TRBV28 | ASSFTTQGGAF
TRBJ2-2 | TRBV2 | ASTPGTLNTGELF
TRBJ2-5 | TRBV30 | AWEGQGQETQY
TRBJ2-7 | TRBV5-6 | ASSFLAGGSYEQY
TRBJ1-5 | TRBV28 | ASSPVDYRERSNQPQH
TRBJ2-1 | TRBV6-1 | ASFGDRDEQF
TRBJ2-1 | TRBV5-4 | ASSAKVDTRRDEQF
TRBJ1-4 | TRBV5-1 | ASSLGGDSTNEKLF
TRBJ1-2 | TRBV4-1 | ASNHAGGQTYGYT
TRBJ2-7 | TRBV2 | ASSYDSEQY
TRBJ2-5 | TRBV30 | AWSFGAKGTGYQETQY
TRBJ1-1 | TRBV2 | ASRIDSPEAF
TRBJ1-1 | TRBV7-8 | ASSLAGVTEAF
TRBJ2-6 | TRBV5-1 | ASSPGLHSGANVLT
TRBJ2-1 | TRBV9 | ASSPYWSYNEQF
TRBJ2-5 | TRBV7-7 | ASSLVAGGEETQY
TRBJ2-5 | TRBV11-2 | ASSYGQGETQY
TRBJ2-1 | TRBV5-5 | ASSGIAGGLTYNEQF
TRBJ2-6 | TRBV5-4 | ASSPGGGTGLISGANVLT
TRBJ1-1 | TRBV18 | ASSPVRGRDTEAF
TRBJ1-2 | TRBV28 | ASTRQGRGYT
TRBJ1-2 | TRBV27 | ASSLVGGYGYT
TRBJ2-7 | TRBV11-2 | ASSIYGPYEQY
TRBJ1-1 | TRBV5-4 | ATPSLRTQGTSEAF
TRBJ1-2 | TRBV7-8 | ASSYLTEANYGYT
TRBJ1-2 | TRBV6-5 | ASSYGGDYGYT
TRBJ2-7 | TRBV30 | AWSVFQRGANEQY
TRBJ1-1 | TRBV19 | ASSSTGGMNTEAF
TRBJ2-6 | TRBV6-1 | ASTLSGANVLT
TRBJ2-3 | TRBV19 | ASSIQAASTDTQY
TRBJ2-3 | TRBV4-3 | ASSQDTRGMDTQY
TRBJ1-1 | TRBV19 | ASSIDRGRGANTEAF
. | TRBV27 | ASSLGGISYEQY
TRBJ2-7 | TRBV15 | ATSRDYYEQY
TRBJ2-1 | TRBV5-5 | ASSLGSWPF
TRBJ2-7 | TRBV7-9 | ASSLWGQGASYEQY
TRBJ2-5 | TRBV5-6 | ASSLGPTGGGETQY
TRBJ1-5 | TRBV28 | ASSYRGQGNQPQH
TRBJ1-1 | TRBV7-3 | ASSLKAGGFTEAF
TRBJ1-3 | TRBV9 | ASSALDSSGNTIY
TRBJ1-2 | TRBV19 | ASSAYGYT